This T cell receptor beta chain was documented in a study of shared clonotypes between healthy human individuals. With respect to this clone: Its antigen is as yet unknown.

Subsets obtained from CD4+ cells comprised CD45RA+ naive and CD45RA-negative memory cells. Repertoires were generated with immunoSEQ multiplex PCR, while TCRdb's copy carries only in-frame clones and drops some. The data hold more than 2,000,000 clones, with roughly nine tenths observed a single time. Study results and caveats: Relative to memory subsets, naive subsets generally showed larger estimated richness.

Trimming pared 0 bases from V and 13 bases from J, leaving 7 bases between. CDR1 ENHRY and CDR2 SYGVKD come from the germline V gene. The CDR3 loop spans 11 amino acids. V gene TRBV10-3 combines with J gene TRBJ2-1; D ambiguous. The clonotype comes from a young man in good health. Sequences were obtained from naive CD4+ T cells sorted from blood. The subset denotes: CD45RA+ positively selected. This CDR3 is CAISESSVQFF. CDR3 in DNA: TGTGCCATCAGTGAGTCGAGCGTCCAGTTCTTC.